This TCR beta chain was sequenced in a study of blood T cell repertoires in COVID-19. Whole-study context: From T cells, B-cell-depleted T cells, or PBMCs came the material, which was cDNA or gDNA.

In the authors' methods: The authors estimated nucleated cell counts from reference gene primer amplification. Generated by immunoSEQ multiplex PCR, the TCRdb table keeps only in-frame clones and is missing some. The DNA gave D and trimming, while V, J and clone size come from that table. The data contain 100,000 or so clones, about 80% of them singletons. J lost 7 bases, V lost 2 bases, and 7 bases had no gene match. There are 15 residues in the CDR3. The germline V gene has CDR1 SGHVS and CDR2 FNYEAQ. This TCR derives from a woman in her 70s with acute or convalescent COVID-19. The genes are TRBV7-6 and TRBJ1-4; TRBD1 matches at 7 bases. Sequences were obtained from peripheral blood. The chain's CDR3 is CASSLQGGSGEKLFF. The CDR3 DNA follows: TGTGCCAGCAGCTTACAGGGGGGTTCGGGTGAAAAACTGTTTTTT.